These 8 T cell receptor beta chains originate from one sample sequenced in a study of CD8 T cells in ankylosing spondylitis. TCRdb itself ran the 5' RACE reads through MiXCR, one entry per CDR3 protein. This sample has 230,000 or so distinct CDR3 sequences, with 24% found just once. Sequencing was done on a sample of blood, either unsorted or a sorted T cell fraction (not recorded which). The receptors come from a male donor with ankylosing spondylitis or in good health (not recorded which).

The J gene is TRBJ2-7, the V gene TRBV6-5; 8 nucleotides agree with TRBD2. Trimming cost V 4 bases and J 4 bases; bases outside gene matches: 9. The V gene's germline CDR1 is MNHEY and CDR2 SVGAGI. This CDR3 comprises 15 residues. CDR3 amino acids: CASSLGFTGGYEQYF. The CDR3 DNA reads TGTGCCAGCAGTTTAGGGTTTACGGGGGGGTACGAGCAGTACTTC.

The J gene is TRBJ1-2, the V gene TRBV6-5; D is possibly TRBD1 (5 bases). Germline assignment: CDR1 MNHEY and CDR2 SVGAGI. Trimming took off 5 bases at V and 12 bases at J, with 16 bases between the two ends. The CDR3 consists of 12 residues. CDR3 loop: CASSLTGTWNTF. The CDR3 nucleotides read TGTGCCAGCAGTCTGACCGGGACTTGGAACACCTTC.

This clonotype was counted ten times or more. The V call is TRBV5-1, the J call TRBJ2-7; TRBD2 matches at 11 bases. Germline-derived CDR1 and CDR2 are SGHRS and YFSETQ. V lost 5 bases and J lost 0; bases outside the gene matches: 4. This CDR3 spans 15 amino acids. CDR3 bases: TGCGCCAGCAGTTTTGGACTAGCGGGCTCCTACGAGCAGTACTTC. The encoded protein is CASSFGLAGSYEQYF.

This chain joins TRBV20-1 and TRBJ2-6, with a possible D match to TRBD2 (5 bases). The CDR3 contains 16 residues. The germline V gene encodes CDR1 DFQATT and CDR2 SNEGSKA (reference sequence). The V end lost 3 bases, the J end lost 0 bases, and 12 bases lay between the germline ends. CDR3 nucleotides: TGCAGTGCTAGCGAGGGTCGGTCCTCTGGGGCCAACGTCCTGACTTTC. It specifies CSASEGRSSGANVLTF.

This clonotype was observed at least ten times. CDR3 loop: CSVGWNEQFF. In DNA form, the CDR3 reads TGCAGCGTTGGGTGGAATGAGCAGTTCTTC. The rearrangement joins TRBV29-1 to TRBJ2-1; no clear D gene. The germline V and J ends were trimmed by 4 bases and 7 bases, with 5 bases remaining between them. CDR1 SQVTM and CDR2 ANQGSEA come from the germline V gene. This CDR3 region has 10 residues.

The J gene is TRBJ2-1, the V gene TRBV18; D is perhaps TRBD1 (6 bases). Germline V gives CDR1 KGHSH, CDR2 LQKENI. Trimming cost V 0 bases and J 3 bases, with 15 bases left between them. This CDR3 is 17 amino acids long. CDR3 nucleotide sequence: TGTGCCAGCTCACCACCGGAATTGTGGACAGACTACAATGAGCAGTTCTTC. Its translation is CASSPPELWTDYNEQFF.

This clonotype was detected only a few times. The chain recombines TRBV7-2 with TRBJ1-1, with no clear D. The CDR3 spans 13 residues. Looked up from germline, CDR1 is SGHTA and CDR2 is FQGNSA. V lost 6 bases to trimming and J lost 2 bases, with 10 bases between them. This CDR3 reads CASSYARNTEAFF. The DNA for the CDR3 is TGTGCCAGCAGTTACGCACGAAACACTGAAGCTTTCTTT.

The gene calls are TRBV4-1 and TRBJ1-2; D gene ambiguous. V lost 3 bases and J lost 6, with 5 bases in between. The CDR3 loop spans 11 amino acids. Germline-derived CDR1 and CDR2 are MGHRA and YSYEKL. In DNA, the CDR3 is TGCGCCAGCAGCCAGGGAGATGGCTACACCTTC. Its translation is CASSQGDGYTF.